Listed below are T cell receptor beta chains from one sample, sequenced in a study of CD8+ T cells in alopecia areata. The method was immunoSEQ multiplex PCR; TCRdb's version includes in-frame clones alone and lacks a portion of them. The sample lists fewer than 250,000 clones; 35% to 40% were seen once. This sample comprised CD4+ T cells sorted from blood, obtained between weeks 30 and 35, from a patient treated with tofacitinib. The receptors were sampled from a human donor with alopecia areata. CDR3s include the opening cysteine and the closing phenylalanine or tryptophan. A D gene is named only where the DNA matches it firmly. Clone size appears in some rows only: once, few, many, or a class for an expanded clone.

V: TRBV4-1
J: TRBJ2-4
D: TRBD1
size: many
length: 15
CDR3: CASSRLGQGQYIQYF
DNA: TGCGCCAGCAGCCGTTTGGGACAGGGGCAGTACATTCAGTACTTC

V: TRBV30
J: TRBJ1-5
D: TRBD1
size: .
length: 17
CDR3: CALDGFQGGFGNQPQHF
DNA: TGTGCCTTGGATGGGTTCCAGGGGGGTTTCGGCAATCAGCCCCAGCATTTT

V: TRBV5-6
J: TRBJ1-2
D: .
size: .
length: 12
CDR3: CASSLEIYGYTF
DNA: TGTGCCAGCAGCTTGGAGATCTATGGCTACACCTTC

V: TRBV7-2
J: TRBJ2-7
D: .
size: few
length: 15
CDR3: CASSLGGVGSYEQYF
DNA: TGTGCCAGCAGCTTAGGAGGGGTAGGCTCCTACGAGCAGTACTTC

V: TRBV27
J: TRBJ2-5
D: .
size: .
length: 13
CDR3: CASSLDRRETQYF
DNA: TGTGCCAGCAGTTTAGATAGGAGGGAGACCCAGTACTTC

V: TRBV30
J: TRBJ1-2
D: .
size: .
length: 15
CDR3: CAWRPLERRNYGYTF
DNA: TGTGCCTGGAGGCCCTTGGAAAGAAGAAACTATGGCTACACCTTC

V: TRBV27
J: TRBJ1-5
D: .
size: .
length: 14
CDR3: CASSLRRGGQPQHF
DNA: TGTGCCAGCAGTTTAAGAAGGGGCGGTCAGCCCCAGCATTTT

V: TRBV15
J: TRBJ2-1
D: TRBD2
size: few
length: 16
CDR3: CATSRELAGGPYEQFF
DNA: TGTGCCACCAGCAGAGAACTAGCGGGAGGGCCCTATGAGCAGTTCTTC

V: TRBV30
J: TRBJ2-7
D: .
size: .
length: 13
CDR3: CAWSVQNRGEQYF
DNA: TGTGCCTGGAGTGTACAGAATAGGGGTGAGCAGTACTTC

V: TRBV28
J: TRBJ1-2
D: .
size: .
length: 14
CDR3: CASSLRAGGAVHTF
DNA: TGTGCCAGCAGTTTAAGGGCTGGGGGCGCGGTCCACACCTTC

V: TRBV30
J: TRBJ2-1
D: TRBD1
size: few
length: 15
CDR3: CAWTTTGGRYNEQFF
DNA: TGTGCCTGGACAACGACAGGGGGACGGTACAATGAGCAGTTCTTC

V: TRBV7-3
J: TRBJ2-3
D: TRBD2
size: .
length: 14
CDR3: CASSYGLASVEQYF
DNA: TGTGCCAGCAGCTACGGACTAGCCTCTGTCGAGCAGTATTTT

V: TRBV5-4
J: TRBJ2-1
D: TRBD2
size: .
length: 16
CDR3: CASSLVPAGGPASQFF
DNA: TGTGCCAGCAGCTTGGTTCCAGCGGGAGGGCCCGCGTCTCAGTTCTTC

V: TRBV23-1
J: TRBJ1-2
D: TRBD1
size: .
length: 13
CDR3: CASTSDRNYGYTF
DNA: TGCGCCAGCACCTCGGACAGGAACTATGGCTACACCTTC

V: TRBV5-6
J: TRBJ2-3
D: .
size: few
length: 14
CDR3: CASSLAVRGNTQYF
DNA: TGTGCCAGCAGCTTGGCCGTGAGGGGGAATACGCAGTATTTT

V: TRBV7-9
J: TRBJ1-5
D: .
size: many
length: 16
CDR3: CASSSGSSPGKGIEHF
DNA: TGTGCCAGCAGCTCGGGAAGCAGCCCGGGAAAAGGAATCGAGCATTTT

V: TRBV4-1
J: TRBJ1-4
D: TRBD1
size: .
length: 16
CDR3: CASSHGGTGSNEKLFF
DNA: TGCGCCAGCAGCCACGGGGGGACAGGGAGTAATGAAAAACTGTTTTTT

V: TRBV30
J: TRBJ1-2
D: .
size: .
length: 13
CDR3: CAWSVEGNYGYTF
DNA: TGTGCCTGGAGTGTCGAGGGTAACTATGGCTACACCTTC

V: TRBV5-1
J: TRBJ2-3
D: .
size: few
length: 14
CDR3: CASTRGGEADTQYF
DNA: TGCGCCAGCACGAGGGGCGGGGAGGCAGATACGCAGTATTTT

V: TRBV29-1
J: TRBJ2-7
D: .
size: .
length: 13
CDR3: CSVRKAGGSEQYF
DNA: TGCAGCGTTCGGAAGGCAGGAGGCTCCGAGCAGTACTTC

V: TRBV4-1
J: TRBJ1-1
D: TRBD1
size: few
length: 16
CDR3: CASSQIQTTGRTEAFF
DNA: TGCGCCAGCAGCCAGATACAGACGACAGGGAGGACTGAAGCTTTCTTT

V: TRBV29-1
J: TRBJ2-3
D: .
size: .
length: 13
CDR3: CSVRQVLLDTQYF
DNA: TGCAGCGTGCGACAGGTTCTTCTAGATACGCAGTATTTT

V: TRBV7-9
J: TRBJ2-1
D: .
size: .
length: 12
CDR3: CASSSADGEQFF
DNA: TGTGCCAGCAGCTCCGCAGACGGGGAGCAGTTCTTC

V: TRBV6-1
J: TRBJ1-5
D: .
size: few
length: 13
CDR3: CASSDASNQPQHF
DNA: TGTGCCAGCAGTGACGCGAGCAATCAGCCCCAGCATTTT

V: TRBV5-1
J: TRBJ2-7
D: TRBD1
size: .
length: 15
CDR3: CASSLDGQDSYEQYF
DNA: TGCGCCAGCAGCTTAGATGGACAGGATTCCTACGAGCAGTACTTC

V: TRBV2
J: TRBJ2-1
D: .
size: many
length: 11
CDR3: CASSYDREQFF
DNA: TGTGCCAGCAGTTATGACCGTGAGCAGTTCTTC

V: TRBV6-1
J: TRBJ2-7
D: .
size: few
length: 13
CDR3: CASSQTRGYEQYF
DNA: TGTGCCAGCAGCCAAACGAGGGGTTACGAGCAGTACTTC

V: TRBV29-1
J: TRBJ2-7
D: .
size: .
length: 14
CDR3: CSVSRLAGEDEQYF
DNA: TGCAGCGTTTCTAGGCTGGCAGGTGAGGACGAGCAGTACTTC

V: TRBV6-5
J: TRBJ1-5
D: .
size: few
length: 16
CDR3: CASSFPAGLSNQPQHF
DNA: TGTGCCAGCAGTTTCCCAGCGGGTCTTAGCAATCAGCCCCAGCATTTT

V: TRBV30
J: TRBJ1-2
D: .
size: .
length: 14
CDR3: CAWSLGPSISGYTF
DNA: TGTGCCTGGAGTTTGGGTCCCTCGATCAGTGGCTACACCTTC

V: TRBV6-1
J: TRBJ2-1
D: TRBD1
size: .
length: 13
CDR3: CASSDRGYNEQFF
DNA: TGTGCCAGCAGCGACAGGGGCTACAATGAGCAGTTCTTC

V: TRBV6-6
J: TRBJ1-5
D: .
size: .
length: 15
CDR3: CASSYSKYGNQPQHF
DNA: TGTGCCAGCAGTTACTCAAAATACGGCAATCAGCCCCAGCATTTT

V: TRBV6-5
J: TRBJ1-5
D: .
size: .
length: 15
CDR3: CASRGGRVSNQPQHF
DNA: TGTGCCAGCAGGGGGGGGAGGGTAAGCAATCAGCCCCAGCATTTT

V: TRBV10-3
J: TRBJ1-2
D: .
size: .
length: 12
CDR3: CAIQRGNYGYTF
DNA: TGTGCCATCCAACGGGGTAACTATGGCTACACCTTC

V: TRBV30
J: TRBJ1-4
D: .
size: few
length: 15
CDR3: CAWSDLLTYNEKLFF
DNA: TGTGCCTGGAGTGACCTCCTGACATATAATGAAAAACTGTTTTTT

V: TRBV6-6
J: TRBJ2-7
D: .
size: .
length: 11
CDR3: CATQGEGEQYF
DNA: TGTGCCACCCAAGGGGAAGGTGAGCAGTACTTC

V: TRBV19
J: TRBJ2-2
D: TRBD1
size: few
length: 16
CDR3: CASSTGTGGRTGELFF
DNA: TGTGCCAGTAGTACCGGGACAGGGGGCCGCACCGGGGAGCTGTTTTTT

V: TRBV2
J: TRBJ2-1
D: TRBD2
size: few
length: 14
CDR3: CASKEVAGGTEQFF
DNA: TGTGCCAGCAAGGAAGTAGCGGGGGGCACTGAGCAGTTCTTC

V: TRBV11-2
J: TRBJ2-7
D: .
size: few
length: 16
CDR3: CASSLTTRLMSYEQYF
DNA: TGTGCCAGCAGCTTGACGACGCGCCTCATGTCCTACGAGCAGTACTTC

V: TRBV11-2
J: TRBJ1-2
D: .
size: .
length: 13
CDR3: CASSLGDSDGYTF
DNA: TGTGCCAGCAGCTTAGGAGACTCCGATGGCTACACCTTC

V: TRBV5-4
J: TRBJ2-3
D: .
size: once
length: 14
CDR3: CASSIQGTTDTQYF
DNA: TGTGCCAGCAGCATACAGGGTACTACAGATACGCAGTATTTT

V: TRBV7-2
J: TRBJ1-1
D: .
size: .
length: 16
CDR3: CASSSRPFSGFYEAFF
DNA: TGTGCCAGCAGCTCGCGCCCCTTCTCAGGGTTTTATGAAGCTTTCTTT

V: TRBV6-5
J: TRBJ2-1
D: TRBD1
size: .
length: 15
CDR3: CASRLTGGAYNEQFF
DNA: TGTGCCAGCAGATTGACAGGGGGCGCATACAATGAGCAGTTCTTC

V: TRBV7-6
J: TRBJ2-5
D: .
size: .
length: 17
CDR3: CASSSPWRGYQQETQYF
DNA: TGTGCCAGCAGCTCCCCATGGCGGGGTTACCAACAAGAGACCCAGTACTTC

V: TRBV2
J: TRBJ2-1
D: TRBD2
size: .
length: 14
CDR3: CASIGLAGGHEQFF
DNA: TGTGCCAGCATCGGACTAGCGGGGGGGCACGAGCAGTTCTTC

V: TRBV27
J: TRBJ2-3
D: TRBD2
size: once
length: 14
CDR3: CATRTSGGLDTQYF
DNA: TGTGCCACACGAACTAGCGGGGGCCTAGATACGCAGTATTTT

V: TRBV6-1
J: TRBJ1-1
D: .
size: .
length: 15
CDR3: CASSEGGRPNTEAFF
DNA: TGTGCCAGCAGTGAAGGTGGCAGGCCGAACACTGAAGCTTTCTTT

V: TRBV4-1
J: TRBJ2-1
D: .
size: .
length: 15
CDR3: CASSPIGVTYNEQFF
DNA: TGCGCCAGCAGCCCCATAGGGGTGACCTACAATGAGCAGTTCTTC

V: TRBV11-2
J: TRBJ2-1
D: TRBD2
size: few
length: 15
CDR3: CASSLSAGGNNEQFF
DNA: TGTGCCAGCAGCTTATCAGCGGGGGGGAACAATGAGCAGTTCTTC

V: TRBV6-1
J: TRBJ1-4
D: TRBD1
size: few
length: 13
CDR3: CASSGGTVEKLFF
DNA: TGTGCCAGCAGTGGAGGGACAGTCGAAAAACTGTTTTTT

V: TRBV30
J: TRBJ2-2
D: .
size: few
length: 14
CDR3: CALQRLSNTGELFF
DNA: TGTGCCCTCCAGAGACTCTCGAACACCGGGGAGCTGTTTTTT

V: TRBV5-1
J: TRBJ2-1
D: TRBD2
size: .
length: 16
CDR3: CASSPAGLAGEDEQFF
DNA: TGCGCCAGCAGCCCCGCTGGACTAGCGGGAGAAGATGAGCAGTTCTTC

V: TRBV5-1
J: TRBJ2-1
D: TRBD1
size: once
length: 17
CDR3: CASSLIGQGSSYNEQFF
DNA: TGCGCCAGCAGCTTAATCGGACAGGGGAGCTCCTACAATGAGCAGTTCTTC

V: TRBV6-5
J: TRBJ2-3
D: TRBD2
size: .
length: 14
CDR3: CASSGLASTDTQYF
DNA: TGTGCCAGCAGCGGACTAGCTAGCACAGATACGCAGTATTTT

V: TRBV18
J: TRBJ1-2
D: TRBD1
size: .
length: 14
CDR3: CASSGTGYDYGYTF
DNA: TGTGCCAGCTCCGGGACAGGGTATGACTATGGCTACACCTTC

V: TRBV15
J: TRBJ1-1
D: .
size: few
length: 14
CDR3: CATSRTRGKEGAFF
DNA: TGTGCCACCAGCCGGACTCGGGGAAAAGAGGGAGCTTTCTTT

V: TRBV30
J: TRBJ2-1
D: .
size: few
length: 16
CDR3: CAWSDRGKGVYNEQFF
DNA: TGTGCCTGGAGCGATCGGGGGAAGGGTGTGTACAATGAGCAGTTCTTC

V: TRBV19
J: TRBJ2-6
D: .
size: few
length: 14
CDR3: CASSPLAGANVLTF
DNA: TGTGCCAGTAGCCCATTAGCTGGGGCCAACGTCCTGACTTTC

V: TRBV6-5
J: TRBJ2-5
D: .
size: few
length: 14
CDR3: CASSYSTGQETQYF
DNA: TGTGCCAGCAGTTACTCGACTGGACAAGAGACCCAGTACTTC

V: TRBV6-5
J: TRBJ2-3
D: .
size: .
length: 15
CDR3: CASSYSYANTDTQYF
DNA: TGTGCCAGCAGTTACTCCTATGCCAACACAGATACGCAGTATTTT